This T cell receptor (beta chain) is from a study of identifying expanded T cells in peripheral blood. This clone was detected a few times. Libraries were prepared by immunoSEQ multiplex PCR; TCRdb keeps only in-frame clonotypes and omits some of them. The data show some 78,000 clones, around four fifths seen once. V dropped 0 bases and J dropped 6; count of bases not matched to a gene: 1. The CDR3 covers 15 residues. Germline CDR1 reads SGHTA; CDR2 reads FQGNSA. Sequencing input: blood. The chain is built from TRBV7-2 and TRBJ2-1; TRBD2 agrees at 11 bases. This TCR was recovered from a person between 18 and 75 years old in good health. The CDR3 nucleotides read TGTGCCAGCAGCTTAGCTACTAGCGGGAGCAATGAGCAGTTCTTC. Its protein product is CASSLATSGSNEQFF. The variable domain in full, completed from reference TRBV7-2 and TRBJ2-1, reads GAGVSQSPSNKVTEKGKDVELRCDPISGHTALYWYRQSLGQGLEFLIYFQGNSAPDKSGLPSDRFSAERTGGSVSTLTIQRTQQEDSAVYLCASSLATSGSNEQFFGPGTRLTVL.